The rows below give T cell receptor beta chains drawn from one sample of a study of CD4 and CD8 cells across lung adenocarcinoma regions. TCRdb analysed the PCR reads with MiXCR anew, one entry per CDR3 protein. The sample contains about 6,700 distinct CDR3 sequences, around 48% of which appear only once. Specimen: CD8+ T cells from the center of a lung tumor. The receptors derive from a female donor with lung adenocarcinoma. The CD4 and CD8 labels of this study may be unreliable. Each CDR3 is given with its conserved first and last residue. D genes are given only for firm matches. Size is omitted from some rows. Given values are once, few, many or a class for expanded clones.

v_gene	abundance	j_gene	d_gene	CDR3aa	CDR3nt
TRBV12-3/TRBV12-4	-	TRBJ2-4	-	CAVLGGGAKNTQYF	TGTGCCGTCTTGGGGGGGGGCGCCAAAAATACGCAGTATTTC
TRBV7-9	medium-sized	TRBJ2-2	TRBD1	CASEQGNSIGELFF	TGTGCCAGCGAACAGGGGAATTCGATCGGGGAGCTGTTTTTT
TRBV6-1	-	TRBJ2-4	-	CASSALGIGKNVQYF	TGTGCCAGCAGCGCGCTCGGAATAGGGAAAAACGTTCAGTACTTC
TRBV12-3/TRBV12-4	few	TRBJ1-3	TRBD1	CASSPQGTRNTIYF	TGTGCCAGCAGTCCACAGGGGACTAGAAACACCATATATTTT
TRBV3-1	few	TRBJ2-3	-	CASSQGGPIGDTQYF	TGTGCCAGCAGCCAAGGGGGCCCTATTGGAGATACGCAGTATTTT
TRBV7-3	-	TRBJ2-5	-	CAGSGGRGKDTQYF	TGTGCCGGCAGCGGCGGGCGTGGCAAAGATACCCAGTACTTC
TRBV10-2	many	TRBJ2-3	-	CASTHTDTQYF	TGCGCCAGCACTCACACAGATACGCAGTATTTT
TRBV6-1	few	TRBJ1-3	-	CATYGDTIYF	TGTGCCACCTACGGAGACACCATATATTTT
TRBV7-9	-	TRBJ2-3	TRBD2	CASSFLAGASDTQYF	TGTGCCAGCAGCTTCCTAGCGGGAGCTTCAGATACGCAGTATTTT
TRBV12-3/TRBV12-4	-	TRBJ2-3	-	CASSVGRAGETQYF	TGTGCGAGCAGCGTTGGGCGGGCCGGAGAGACCCAGTATTTC
TRBV7-7	medium-sized	TRBJ2-7	-	CASSPRGGQAYEQYF	TGTGCTAGCAGCCCCCGAGGGGGGCAGGCCTACGAGCAGTACTTC
TRBV12-3/TRBV12-4	few	TRBJ2-5	-	CASTTSQGDETQYF	TGTGCCAGCACCACATCCCAGGGCGATGAGACCCAGTACTTC
TRBV6-5	once	TRBJ2-4	-	CASSYSPGPTTDMQYF	TGTGCCAGCAGTTACTCTCCCGGGCCTACCACAGATATGCAGTATTTC
TRBV6-4	-	TRBJ2-5	-	CASSETARGQETQYF	TGTGCCAGCAGTGAAACAGCCCGTGGCCAAGAGACCCAGTACTTC
TRBV19	-	TRBJ2-7	TRBD1	CASSTLTGNEQYF	TGTGCCAGTAGTACACTGACAGGGAACGAGCAGTACTTC
TRBV7-2	many	TRBJ1-5	-	CASSLVSDGRGPQHF	TGTGCCAGCAGCTTAGTATCCGATGGCAGGGGGCCCCAGCATTTT
TRBV7-9	-	TRBJ2-6	-	CASSGSFAGGANVLSF	-